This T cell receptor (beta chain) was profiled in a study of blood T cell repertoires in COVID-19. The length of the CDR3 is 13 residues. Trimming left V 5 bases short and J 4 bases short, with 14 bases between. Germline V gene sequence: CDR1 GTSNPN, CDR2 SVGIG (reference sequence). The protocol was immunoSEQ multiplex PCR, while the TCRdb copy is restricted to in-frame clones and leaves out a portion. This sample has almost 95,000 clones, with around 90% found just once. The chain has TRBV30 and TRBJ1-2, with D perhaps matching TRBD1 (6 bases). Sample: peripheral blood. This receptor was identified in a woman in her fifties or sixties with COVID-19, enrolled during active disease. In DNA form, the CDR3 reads TGTGCCTGGGGAAAGGGGGAAGTCTATGGCTACACCTTC. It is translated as CAWGKGEVYGYTF.